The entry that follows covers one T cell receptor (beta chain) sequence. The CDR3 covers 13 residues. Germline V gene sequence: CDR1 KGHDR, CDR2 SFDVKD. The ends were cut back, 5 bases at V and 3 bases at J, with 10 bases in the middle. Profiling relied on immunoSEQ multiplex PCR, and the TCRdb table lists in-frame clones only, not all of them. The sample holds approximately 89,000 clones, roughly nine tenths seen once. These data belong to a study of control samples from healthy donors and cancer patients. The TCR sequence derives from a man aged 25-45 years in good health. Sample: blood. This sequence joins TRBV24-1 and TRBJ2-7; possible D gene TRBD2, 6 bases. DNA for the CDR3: TGTGCCACCAGTGGCCAGGGAGGCTACGAGCAGTACTTC. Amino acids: CATSGQGGYEQYF.